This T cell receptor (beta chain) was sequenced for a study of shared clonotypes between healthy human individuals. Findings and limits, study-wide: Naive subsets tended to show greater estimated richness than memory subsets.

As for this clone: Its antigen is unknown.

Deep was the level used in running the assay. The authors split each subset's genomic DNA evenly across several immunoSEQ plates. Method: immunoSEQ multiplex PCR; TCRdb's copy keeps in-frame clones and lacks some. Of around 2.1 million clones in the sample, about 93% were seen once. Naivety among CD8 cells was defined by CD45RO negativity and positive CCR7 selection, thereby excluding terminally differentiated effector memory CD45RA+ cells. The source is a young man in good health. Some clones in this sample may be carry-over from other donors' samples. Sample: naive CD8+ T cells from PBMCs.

The CDR3 sequence is CASRVRREGQGLWPQHF. The CDR3 DNA sequence: TGTGCCAGCAGAGTCCGCAGGGAGGGACAGGGATTGTGGCCCCAGCATTTT. This chain uses TRBV27 with TRBJ1-5; 9 bases are a match to TRBD1. In germline, CDR1 is MNHEY, CDR2 SMNVEV (reference sequence). After removal of 6 bases from V and 9 bases from J, the junction contained 18 bases not matched to a gene. This CDR3 has 17 amino acids.